One T cell receptor beta chain is described in this entry. The antigen remains undetermined. The sample originates from a study of shared clonotypes between healthy human individuals. About the research overall: Each donor's CD4 naive and CD4 memory cells filled three plates apiece, CD8 naive two, and CD8 memory one. Study-level points and caveats: There were few donors, and this limited the genetic and exposure-history diversity represented. Memory subsets had estimated richness that was generally smaller than that of naive subsets. A handful of donors held about 5% of naive CD4 clonotypes in common.

Assay: immunoSEQ multiplex PCR; the TCRdb copy retains only in-frame clones and omits some. The sample holds 550,000 to 700,000 clones, 55% to 85% seen once. Sequenced: memory CD4+ T cells sorted from blood. Documented subset: CD45RA-negative fraction. This receptor was identified in a woman aged 25 to 39 in good health.

The CDR3 region is CAIGWSAHEQYF. CDR3 coding DNA: TGTGCCATCGGTTGGAGCGCCCACGAGCAGTACTTC. The genes are TRBV10-3 and TRBJ2-7; unclear D gene. CDR1 is ENHRY and CDR2 is SYGVKD in the germline V gene. This CDR3 has 12 residues. Trimming pared 8 bases from V and 5 bases from J, leaving 13 bases between.